The 32 T cell receptor beta chains below were found in one sample sequenced in a study of blood T cell repertoires in COVID-19. TCRdb keeps only in-frame clones here, not all; method: immunoSEQ multiplex PCR. This table holds roughly 300,000 clones, 65% to 90% found once. Sequences were obtained from peripheral blood. The receptor set was obtained from a human donor in a cohort sampled during active COVID-19.

The chain links TRBV19 to TRBJ1-1; D is undetermined. The CDR3 is 16 residues long. V lost 5 bases and J lost 2, with 18 bases in between. CDR1 and CDR2 from the germline V gene are LNHDA and SQIVND (reference sequence). CDR3 nucleotide sequence: TGTGCCAGTAGTCCCAACGGGAAGAGATTTAACACTGAAGCTTTCTTT. It codes for CASSPNGKRFNTEAFF.

The sample holds a few counts of this clone. This chain joins TRBV11-2 and TRBJ2-6; possible D gene TRBD1, 5 bases. The CDR3 loop spans 16 amino acids. Germline V lookup: CDR1 SGHAT, CDR2 FQNNGV. V was clipped by 0 bases and J by 2 bases, with 8 bases between them. The chain's CDR3 is CASSLDSRAGANVLTF. Written as DNA, the CDR3 is TGTGCCAGCAGCTTAGATTCCAGGGCTGGGGCCAACGTCCTGACTTTC.

The V gene is TRBV3-1 (or the pseudogene TRBV3-2), the J gene TRBJ2-1, with 8 nucleotides matching TRBD1. This CDR3 comprises 14 residues. Germline-derived CDR1 and CDR2 are LGHDT and YNNKEL (reference sequence). The V and J ends lost 3 bases and 8 bases, in that order; junction bases with no gene match: 6. The CDR3 coding sequence is TGTGCCAGCAGCCACGGACAGGGATCCGATGAGCAGTTCTTC. Amino acid sequence: CASSHGQGSDEQFF.

This clone was observed a single time. This chain connects TRBV19 to TRBJ1-6; 7 nucleotides agree with TRBD1. The V gene's germline CDR1 is LNHDA and CDR2 SQIVND (reference sequence). The junction had 9 bases not matched to a gene; V was cut back by 6 bases and J by 13 bases. CDR3 length: 13 amino acids. The CDR3 DNA sequence: TGTGCCAGTAGGCCGGGGCCGGACAGGCCCCTCCACTTT. Amino acids: CASRPGPDRPLHF.

The chain uses TRBV5-6 and TRBJ2-7; maybe TRBD1 (5 bases). This CDR3 spans 14 amino acids. Germline CDR1 is SGHDT and CDR2 is YYEEEE. V lost 2 bases and J lost 0, with 9 bases in between. In DNA form, the CDR3 reads TGTGCCAGCAGCTTCCGACAGAGCTCCTACGAGCAGTACTTC. Protein product: CASSFRQSSYEQYF.

The rearrangement links TRBV2 to TRBJ2-3; unclear D gene. V lost 4 bases to trimming and J lost 0 bases, with 8 bases between them. This CDR3 comprises 14 residues. The germline gives CDR1 SNHLY, CDR2 FYNNEI. As DNA, the CDR3 is TGTGCCAGCAGTGCCCTCCGGAGCACAGATACGCAGTATTTT. Translated, it gives CASSALRSTDTQYF.

The gene calls are TRBV4-3 and TRBJ1-1; no clear D. Trimming removed 0 bases at V and 3 bases at J, with 5 bases between. The CDR3 is 13 residues long. The V gene's germline CDR1 is LGHNA and CDR2 YSLEER. The CDR3 coding sequence is TGCGCCAGCAGCCAAGATCAGGACACTGAAGCTTTCTTT. The encoded protein is CASSQDQDTEAFF.

The chain joins TRBV2 to TRBJ2-1, with D possibly being TRBD2 (5 bases). The CDR3 is 14 residues long. Germline CDR1 is SNHLY and CDR2 is FYNNEI. The V end lost 7 bases, the J end lost 9 bases, and 19 bases lay between the germline ends. The CDR3 is CASKEGSTYGEQFF. CDR3 in DNA: TGTGCCAGCAAGGAAGGGAGCACCTACGGTGAGCAGTTCTTC. The variable domain in full, completed from reference TRBV2 and TRBJ2-1, reads EPEVTQTPSHQVTQMGQEVILRCVPISNHLYFYWYRQILGQKVEFLVSFYNNEISEKSEIFDDQFSVERPDGSNFTLKIRSTKLEDSAMYFCASKEGSTYGEQFFGPGTRLTVL.

The chain couples TRBV6-1 to TRBJ1-6, with D maybe TRBD1 (6 bases). The length of the CDR3 is 15 residues. Deletions cut 8 bases from V and 1 base from J, with 12 bases between. Germline V gene sequence: CDR1 MNHNS, CDR2 SASEGT. The CDR3 reads CASGPRGSYNSPLHF. The DNA for the CDR3 is TGTGCCAGCGGCCCCAGGGGTTCCTATAATTCACCCCTCCACTTT.

V is TRBV11-2 and J is TRBJ2-1, with 9 bases fitting TRBD1. The V gene end was trimmed by 1 base and the J gene end by 7 bases; junction bases not matched to a gene: 17. The CDR3 spans 19 residues. Germline V gene lookup returns CDR1 SGHAT and CDR2 FQNNGV. CDR3 in amino acids: CASSLAGTGKFGTRNEQFF. In DNA form, the CDR3 reads TGTGCCAGCAGCTTAGCGGGGACAGGGAAGTTTGGGACACGAAATGAGCAGTTCTTC.

The chain has TRBV5-1 and TRBJ2-1; 8 bases line up with TRBD2. The length of the CDR3 is 15 residues. Germline CDR1 reads SGHRS; CDR2 reads YFSETQ. Trimming took 0 bases from V and 9 from J; bases not matched to a gene: 8. CDR3 coding DNA: TGCGCCAGCAGCTTGGATCCGGGAGGGCCGGGTGAGCAGTTCTTC. It yields the protein CASSLDPGGPGEQFF.

V usage is TRBV11-2 and J usage is TRBJ1-1; D is unresolved. The CDR3 length is 15 residues. CDR1 is SGHAT and CDR2 is FQNNGV in the germline V gene. Between the trimmed V and J ends, which lost 1 base and 2 bases, there was a span of 11 bases. In DNA, the CDR3 is TGTGCCAGCAGCTTAGGGCCGGGAGGCAACACTGAAGCTTTCTTT. It translates to CASSLGPGGNTEAFF.

CDR3 in amino acids: CASSLDRGVYEQYF. The CDR3 bases are TGCGCCAGCAGCTTGGATCGGGGGGTCTACGAGCAGTACTTC. V gene TRBV5-1 combines with J gene TRBJ2-7; 7 nucleotides line up with TRBD2. The germline CDR1 and CDR2 sequences are SGHRS and YFSETQ. Trimming removed 0 bases from V and 3 bases from J; junction bases left unmatched: 3. The length of the CDR3 is 14 residues.

The chain joins TRBV6-5 to TRBJ2-5; D remains ambiguous. V lost 4 bases to trimming and J lost 2 bases, with 8 bases between them. CDR1 MNHEY and CDR2 SVGAGI come from the germline V gene. This CDR3 is built from 13 residues. The CDR3 reads CASSLSQQETQYF. DNA for the CDR3: TGTGCCAGCAGTTTATCCCAGCAAGAGACCCAGTACTTC.

J is TRBJ2-3 and V is TRBV27; 10 positions match TRBD2. V shed 4 bases, J shed 0 bases, and the junction held 7 bases outside the gene matches. CDR1 is MNHEY, CDR2 SMNVEV, per germline (reference sequence). The CDR3 runs to 17 residues. For the CDR3, the DNA is TGTGCCAGCAGTTCTAGCGGGAGAGGGCTTAGCACAGATACGCAGTATTTT. This sequence encodes CASSSSGRGLSTDTQYF.

The gene calls are TRBV19 and TRBJ2-1, with 7 bases that match TRBD2. Germline CDR1 is LNHDA and CDR2 is SQIVND (reference sequence). After removal of 5 bases from V and 1 base from J, the junction contained 5 bases not matched to a gene. This CDR3 has 15 residues. In DNA form, the CDR3 reads TGTGCCAGTAGTTTAGCGGGTAGGTCCTACAATGAGCAGTTCTTC. Its translation: CASSLAGRSYNEQFF.

In nucleotides, the CDR3 is TGCGCCAGCAGCCAAGGATCTAGCGGGAGGGATGATGAGCAGTTCTTC. This gives the protein CASSQGSSGRDDEQFF. The chain uses TRBV4-3 and TRBJ2-1, with 12 bases lining up with TRBD2. The V gene end was trimmed by 1 base and the J gene end by 8 bases; junction bases not matched to a gene: 6. Germline CDR1 LGHNA, CDR2 YSLEER. The CDR3 has 16 residues.

The J gene is TRBJ1-2, the V gene TRBV5-4, with a weak D call TRBD1 (5 bases). CDR1 is SGHNT, CDR2 YYREEE, per germline (reference sequence). The CDR3 sequence is 14 residues long. V lost 4 bases and J lost 0, with 10 bases in between. The CDR3 protein is CASSPSRANYGYTF. The CDR3 region has the DNA TGTGCCAGCAGCCCATCCAGGGCTAACTATGGCTACACCTTC.

The chain carries TRBV28 and TRBJ2-5, with TRBD1 matching over 8 bases. Germline lookup yields CDR1 MDHEN and CDR2 SYDVKM. The CDR3 is made up of 14 amino acids. V was clipped by 1 base and J by 7 bases; unmatched bases: 5. The CDR3 DNA follows: TGTGCCAGCAGTTTATCGGACAGGGATGGGACCCAGTACTTC. Translation gives CASSLSDRDGTQYF.

The gene calls are TRBV5-6 and TRBJ2-3; 8 bases match TRBD1. The CDR3 covers 16 residues. The germline V gene encodes CDR1 SGHDT and CDR2 YYEEEE. Trimming removed 0 bases from V and 2 bases from J; junction bases left unmatched: 5. Here the CDR3 DNA reads TGTGCCAGCAGCTTGGCGACAGGGGCGTTCACAGATACGCAGTATTTT. This sequence encodes CASSLATGAFTDTQYF.

The rearrangement joins TRBV7-3 to TRBJ1-2; 9 nucleotides line up with TRBD1. The CDR3 sequence is 15 residues long. Germline values: CDR1 SGHTA, CDR2 FQGTGA. V shed 4 bases, J shed 4 bases, and the junction held 7 bases outside the gene matches. CDR3 region: CASSSAQGAVYGYTF. The CDR3 DNA is TGTGCCAGCAGCTCCGCACAGGGGGCCGTCTATGGCTACACCTTC.

The CDR3 is CASSTHTGAGYGYTF. Written as DNA, the CDR3 is TGTGCCAGCAGCACACACACAGGGGCGGGCTATGGCTACACCTTC. This chain joins TRBV7-9 and TRBJ1-2; 7 nucleotides align to TRBD1. CDR1 is SEHNR, CDR2 FQNEAQ, per germline (reference sequence). With V trimmed by 5 bases and J by 4 bases, 10 bases remained unmatched. The CDR3 contains 15 residues.

This clone was found once. This chain links TRBV29-1 with TRBJ2-3; 9 nucleotides line up with TRBD1. The CDR3 sequence is 14 residues long. CDR1 SQVTM and CDR2 ANQGSEA come from the germline V gene. The junction had 9 bases not matched to a gene; V was cut back by 7 bases and J by 4 bases. The CDR3 nucleotides read TGCAGCGGGAACAGGGGGCAGATTGCAGATACGCAGTATTTT. As protein: CSGNRGQIADTQYF.

The chain couples TRBV30 to TRBJ1-1, with a tentative D call TRBD1 (5 bases). V lost 0 bases and J 8 bases, leaving 13 bases between the germline ends. Germline V gene lookup returns CDR1 GTSNPN and CDR2 SVGIG (reference sequence). The CDR3 has 13 amino acids. This CDR3 reads CAWSVWGEGEAFF. In nucleotides, the CDR3 is TGTGCCTGGAGTGTATGGGGGGAGGGGGAAGCTTTCTTT.

The chain employs TRBV12-3 or TRBV12-4 and TRBJ2-1, with D unclear. Trimming removed 3 bases from V and 10 bases from J, with 7 bases in between. This CDR3 is built from 11 residues. The CDR3 here is CASSFVREQFF. The CDR3, as DNA: TGTGCCAGCAGTTTTGTCAGGGAGCAGTTCTTC.

This clone was seen only a few times. The chain uses TRBV7-9 and TRBJ1-2; perhaps TRBD1 as D (6 bases). Trimming left V 5 bases short and J 7 bases short, with 23 bases between. The CDR3 is made up of 16 amino acids. Germline CDR1 reads SEHNR; CDR2 reads FQNEAQ (reference sequence). CDR3 loop: CASSATGGLRSSGYTF. The CDR3 DNA follows: TGTGCCAGCAGCGCCACGGGGGGGCTCAGGAGTTCTGGCTACACCTTC.

A single count supports this clone. The rearrangement links TRBV7-2 to TRBJ1-3; D possibly corresponds to TRBD1 (6 bases). Germline CDR1 and CDR2: SGHTA and FQGNSA. CDR3 length equals 14 residues. The V end lost 7 bases, the J end lost 4 bases, and 14 bases lay between the germline ends. CDR3 bases: TGTGCCAGCACCCTAACAGGGATAGGAAACACCATATATTTT. Its protein is CASTLTGIGNTIYF.

This clone was picked up a small number of times. The chain recombines TRBV3-1 (or the pseudogene TRBV3-2) with TRBJ1-2, with a possible D match to TRBD1 (5 bases). V lost 0 bases and J 4 bases, leaving 12 bases between the germline ends. Germline CDR1 is LGHDT and CDR2 is YNNKEL (reference sequence). There are 15 residues in the CDR3. Here the CDR3 reads CASSQDWKGLYGYTF. CDR3 nucleotide sequence: TGTGCCAGCAGCCAAGATTGGAAGGGGCTCTATGGCTACACCTTC.

This clone was detected only once. This CDR3 is CASSGLQENTEAFF. As DNA, the CDR3 is TGTGCCAGCAGTGGATTACAGGAGAACACTGAAGCTTTCTTT. V is TRBV27 and J is TRBJ1-1, with D tentatively TRBD1 (5 bases). The ends were cut back, 5 bases at V and 1 base at J, with 11 bases in the middle. The CDR3 spans 14 residues. CDR1 and CDR2 from the germline V gene are MNHEY and SMNVEV (reference sequence).

This clone has just a few counts. CDR3 in DNA: TGTGCAAGTCGCTTAGGGCTAGTTCGGAAAGCTTTCTTT. It specifies CASRLGLVRKAFF. The chain combines TRBV12-2 with TRBJ1-1. TRBV12-2 is labeled a pseudogene. The CDR3 sequence is 13 residues long.

The CDR3 region has the DNA TGTGCCAGCAGCTCCCGGACAGGGGGGAGGGAAAAACTGTTTTTT. Amino acid sequence: CASSSRTGGREKLFF. The genes are TRBV7-8 and TRBJ1-4; TRBD1 aligns across 10 bases. The germline gives CDR1 SGHVS, CDR2 FQNEAQ. J was trimmed by 8 bases and V by 4 bases; bases with no gene match: 7. The CDR3 loop spans 15 amino acids.

V and J are TRBV10-3 and TRBJ2-1; 7 nucleotides line up with TRBD2. The trim removed 8 bases at V and 2 bases at J, leaving 12 bases unmatched. CDR3 length: 16 residues. CDR1 is ENHRY, CDR2 SYGVKD, per germline. The CDR3 nucleotides are TGTGCCATCGGAGGAGAAGCGGGGCGGACCTACAATGAGCAGTTCTTC. Its protein is CAIGGEAGRTYNEQFF.